The present TCR beta chain was sequenced within a study of cytomegalovirus exposure and HLA in healthy donors. About the study: Approximately 190 million T cells yielded 100 million or so unique TCR beta sequences, as an earlier analysis found. The study, taken as a whole, reports: At a 0.05 false discovery rate, a later analysis found 16,951 TCR beta sequences to be associated with HLA alleles. There were 150 to 200 TCR beta chains listed as cytomegalovirus-associated.

The V gene's germline CDR1 is LNHDA and CDR2 SQIVND (reference sequence). The ends lost 3 bases at V and 5 bases at J; junction bases unmatched: 12. This CDR3 comprises 17 residues. Primers: 60 Vbeta forward and 13 Jbeta reverse. The data were produced by immunoSEQ multiplex PCR, yet TCRdb's version contains in-frame clones alone and is incomplete. The sample includes some 180,000 clones, around 80% of them seen just once. In regard to this clone: The antigen remains unidentified.

This sequence joins TRBV19 and TRBJ2-2; 7 positions match TRBD2. The TCR originated in an older woman in good health and CMV-seropositive. Sequencing was carried out using PBMCs. CDR3 sequence reads: CASSIITGGSGTGELFF. The CDR3 region has the DNA TGTGCCAGTAGTATTATTACGGGCGGGAGTGGGACCGGGGAGCTGTTTTTT.